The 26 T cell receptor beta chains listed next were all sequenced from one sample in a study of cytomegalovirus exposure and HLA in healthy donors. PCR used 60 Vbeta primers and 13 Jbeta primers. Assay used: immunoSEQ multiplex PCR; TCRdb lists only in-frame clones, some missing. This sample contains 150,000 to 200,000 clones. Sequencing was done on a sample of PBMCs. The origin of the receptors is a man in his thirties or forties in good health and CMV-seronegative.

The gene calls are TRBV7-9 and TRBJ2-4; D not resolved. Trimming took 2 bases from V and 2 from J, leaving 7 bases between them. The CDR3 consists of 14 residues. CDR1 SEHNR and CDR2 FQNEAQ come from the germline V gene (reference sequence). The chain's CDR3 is CASSLPISKNIQYF. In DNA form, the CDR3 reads TGTGCCAGCAGCTTACCTATCTCCAAAAACATTCAGTACTTC. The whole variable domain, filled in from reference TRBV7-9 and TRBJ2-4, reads DTGVSQNPRHKITKRGQNVTFRCDPISEHNRLYWYRQTLGQGPEFLTYFQNEAQLEKSRLLSDRFSAERPKGSFSTLEIQRTEQGDSAMYLCASSLPISKNIQYFGAGTRLSVL.

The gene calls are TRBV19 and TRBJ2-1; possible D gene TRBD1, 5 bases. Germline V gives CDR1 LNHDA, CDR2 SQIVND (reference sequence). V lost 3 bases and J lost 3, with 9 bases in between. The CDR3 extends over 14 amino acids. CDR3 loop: CASSIIDSYNEQFF. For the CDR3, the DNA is TGTGCCAGTAGTATCATCGACAGCTACAATGAGCAGTTCTTC.

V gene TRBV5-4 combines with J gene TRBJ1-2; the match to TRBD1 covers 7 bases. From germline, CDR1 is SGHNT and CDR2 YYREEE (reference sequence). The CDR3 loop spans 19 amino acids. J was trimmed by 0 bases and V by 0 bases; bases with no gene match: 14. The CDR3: CASSLETGRQGRANYGYTF. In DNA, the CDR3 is TGTGCCAGCAGCTTGGAGACTGGTAGACAGGGCCGGGCTAACTATGGCTACACCTTC.

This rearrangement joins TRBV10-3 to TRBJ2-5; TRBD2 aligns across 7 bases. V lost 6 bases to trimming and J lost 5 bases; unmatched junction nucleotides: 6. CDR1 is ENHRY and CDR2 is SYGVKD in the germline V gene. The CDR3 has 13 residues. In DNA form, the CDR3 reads TGTGCCATCAGGCCGCGGGGAGGGGAGACCCAGTACTTC. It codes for CAIRPRGGETQYF.

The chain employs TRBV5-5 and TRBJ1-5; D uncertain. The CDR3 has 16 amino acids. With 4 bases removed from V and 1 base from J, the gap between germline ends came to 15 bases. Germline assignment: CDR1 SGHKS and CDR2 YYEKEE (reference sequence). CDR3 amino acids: CASSGGPQGSNQPQHF. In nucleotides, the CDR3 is TGTGCCAGCAGCGGCGGGCCTCAAGGCAGCAATCAGCCCCAGCATTTT.

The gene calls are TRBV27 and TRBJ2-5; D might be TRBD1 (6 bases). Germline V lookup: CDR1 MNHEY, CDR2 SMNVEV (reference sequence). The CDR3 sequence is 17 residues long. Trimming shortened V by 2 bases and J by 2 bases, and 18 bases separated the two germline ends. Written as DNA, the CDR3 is TGTGCCAGCAGTTTACCCCCCCAGTGGGGGCGACAAGAGACCCAGTACTTC. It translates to CASSLPPQWGRQETQYF.

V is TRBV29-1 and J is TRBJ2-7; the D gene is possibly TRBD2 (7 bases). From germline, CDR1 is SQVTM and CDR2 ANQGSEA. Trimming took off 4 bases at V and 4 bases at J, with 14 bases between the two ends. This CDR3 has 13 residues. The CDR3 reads CSVGGGGLYEQYF. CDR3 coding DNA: TGCAGCGTTGGGGGAGGGGGTTTATACGAGCAGTACTTC.

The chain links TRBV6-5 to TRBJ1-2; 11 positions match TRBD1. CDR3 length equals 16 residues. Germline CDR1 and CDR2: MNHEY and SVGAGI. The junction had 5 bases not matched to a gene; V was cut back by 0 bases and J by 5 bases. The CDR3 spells CASSYSGQGGGYGYTF. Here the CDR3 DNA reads TGTGCCAGCAGTTACTCGGGACAGGGGGGAGGGTATGGCTACACCTTC.

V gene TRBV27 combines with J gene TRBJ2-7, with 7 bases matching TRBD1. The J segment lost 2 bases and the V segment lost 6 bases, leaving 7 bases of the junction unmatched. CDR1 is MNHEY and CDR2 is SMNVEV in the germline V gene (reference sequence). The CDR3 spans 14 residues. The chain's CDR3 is CASSQETGAYEQYF. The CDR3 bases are TGTGCCAGCAGCCAAGAAACAGGGGCCTACGAGCAGTACTTC.

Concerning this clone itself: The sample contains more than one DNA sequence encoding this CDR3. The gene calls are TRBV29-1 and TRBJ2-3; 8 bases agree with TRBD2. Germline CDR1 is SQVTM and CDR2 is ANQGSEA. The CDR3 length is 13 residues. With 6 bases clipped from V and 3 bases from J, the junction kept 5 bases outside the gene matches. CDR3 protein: CSVRGGMTDTQYF. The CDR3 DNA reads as TGCAGCGTCCGGGGGGGGATGACAGATACGCAGTATTTT.

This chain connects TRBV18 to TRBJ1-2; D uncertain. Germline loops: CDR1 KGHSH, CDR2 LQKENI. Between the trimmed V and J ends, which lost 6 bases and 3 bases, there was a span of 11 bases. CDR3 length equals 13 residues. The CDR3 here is CASSDSRDYGYTF. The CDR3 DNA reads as TGTGCCAGCTCCGACTCACGGGACTATGGCTACACCTTC.

The CDR3 is CASSGTTGGYGYTF. The CDR3 DNA sequence: TGTGCCAGCAGCGGAACGACAGGGGGATATGGCTACACCTTC. This sequence joins TRBV9 and TRBJ1-2; 9 bases map to TRBD1. The J segment lost 5 bases and the V segment lost 3 bases, leaving 5 bases of the junction unmatched. Germline CDR1 SGDLS, CDR2 YYNGEE. This CDR3 has 14 amino acids.

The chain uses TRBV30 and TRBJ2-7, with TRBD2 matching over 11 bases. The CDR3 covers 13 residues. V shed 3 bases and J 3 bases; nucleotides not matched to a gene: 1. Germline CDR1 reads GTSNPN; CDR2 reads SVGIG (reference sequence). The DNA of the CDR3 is TGTGCCTGGAGGCTAGCGGGAGGCTACGAGCAGTACTTC. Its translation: CAWRLAGGYEQYF.

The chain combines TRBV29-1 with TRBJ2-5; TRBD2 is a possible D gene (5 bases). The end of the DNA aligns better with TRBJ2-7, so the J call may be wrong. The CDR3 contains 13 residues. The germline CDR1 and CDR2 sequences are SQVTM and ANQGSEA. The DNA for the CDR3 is TGCAGCGTTGAAGGCGGGTTCTCCTACGAGCAGTACTTC. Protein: CSVEGGFSYEQYF.

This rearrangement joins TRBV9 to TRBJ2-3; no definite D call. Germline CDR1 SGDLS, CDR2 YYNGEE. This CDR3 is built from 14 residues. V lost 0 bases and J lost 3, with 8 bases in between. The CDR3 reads CASSVAFLTDTQYF. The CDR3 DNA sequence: TGTGCCAGCAGCGTAGCTTTTTTAACAGATACGCAGTATTTT. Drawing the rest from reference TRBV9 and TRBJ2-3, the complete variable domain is DSGVTQTPKHLITATGQRVTLRCSPRSGDLSVYWYQQSLDQGLQFLIQYYNGEERAKGNILERFSAQQFPDLHSELNLSSLELGDSALYFCASSVAFLTDTQYFGPGTRLTVL.

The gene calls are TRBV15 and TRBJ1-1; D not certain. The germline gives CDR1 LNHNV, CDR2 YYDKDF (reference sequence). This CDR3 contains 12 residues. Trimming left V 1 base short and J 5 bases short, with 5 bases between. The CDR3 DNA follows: TGTGCCACCAGCAGAGTTCCGACTGAAGCTTTCTTT. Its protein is CATSRVPTEAFF.

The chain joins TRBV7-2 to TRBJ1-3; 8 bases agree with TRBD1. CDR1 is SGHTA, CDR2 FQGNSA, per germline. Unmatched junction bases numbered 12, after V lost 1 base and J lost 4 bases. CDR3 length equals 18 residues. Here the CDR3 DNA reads TGTGCCAGCAGCTTAGTTGTGCCAGGGGGCGCTTCAGGAAACACCATATATTTT. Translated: CASSLVVPGGASGNTIYF.

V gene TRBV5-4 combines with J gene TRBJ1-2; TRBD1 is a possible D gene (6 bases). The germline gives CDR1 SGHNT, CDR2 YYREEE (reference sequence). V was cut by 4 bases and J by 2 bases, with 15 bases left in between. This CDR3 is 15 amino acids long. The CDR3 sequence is CASSPRGGANYGYTF. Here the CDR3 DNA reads TGTGCCAGCAGCCCTCGGGGGGGGGCGAACTATGGCTACACCTTC.

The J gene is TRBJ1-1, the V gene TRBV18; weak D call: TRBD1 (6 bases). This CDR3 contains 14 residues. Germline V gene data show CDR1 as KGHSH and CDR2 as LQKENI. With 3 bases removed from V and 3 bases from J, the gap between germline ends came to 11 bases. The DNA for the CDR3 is TGTGCCAGCTCACCCACGACAGGCGACACTGAAGCTTTCTTT. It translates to CASSPTTGDTEAFF. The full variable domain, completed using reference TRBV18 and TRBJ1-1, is NAGVMQNPRHLVRRRGQEARLRCSPMKGHSHVYWYRQLPEEGLKFMVYLQKENIIDESGMPKERFSAEFPKEGPSILRIQQVVRGDSAAYFCASSPTTGDTEAFFGQGTRLTVV.

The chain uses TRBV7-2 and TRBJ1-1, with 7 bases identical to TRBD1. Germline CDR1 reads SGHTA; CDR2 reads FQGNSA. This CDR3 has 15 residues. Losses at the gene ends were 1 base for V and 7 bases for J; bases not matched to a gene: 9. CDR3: CASSLGTGSVGEAFF. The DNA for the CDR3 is TGTGCCAGCAGCTTAGGGACAGGCTCGGTGGGTGAAGCTTTCTTT.

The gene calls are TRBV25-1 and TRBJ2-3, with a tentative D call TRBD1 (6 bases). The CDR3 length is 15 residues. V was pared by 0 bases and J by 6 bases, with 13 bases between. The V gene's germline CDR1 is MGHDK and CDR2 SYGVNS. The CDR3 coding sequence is TGTGCCAGCAGTGAATATAGGGGGTCATCCGATACGCAGTATTTT. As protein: CASSEYRGSSDTQYF.

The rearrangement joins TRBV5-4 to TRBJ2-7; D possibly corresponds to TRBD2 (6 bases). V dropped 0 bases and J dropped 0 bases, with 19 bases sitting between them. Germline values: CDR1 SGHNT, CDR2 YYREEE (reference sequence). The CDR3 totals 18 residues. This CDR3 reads CASSLDAGSPGVSYEQYF. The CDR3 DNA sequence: TGTGCCAGCAGCTTGGACGCCGGGAGCCCCGGCGTCTCCTACGAGCAGTACTTC.

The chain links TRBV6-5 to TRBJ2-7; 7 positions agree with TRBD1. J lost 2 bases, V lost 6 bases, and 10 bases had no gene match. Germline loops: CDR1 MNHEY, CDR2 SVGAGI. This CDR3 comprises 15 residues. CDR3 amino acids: CASSHGTVEAYEQYF. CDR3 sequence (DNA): TGTGCCAGCAGCCACGGGACAGTTGAGGCCTACGAGCAGTACTTC.

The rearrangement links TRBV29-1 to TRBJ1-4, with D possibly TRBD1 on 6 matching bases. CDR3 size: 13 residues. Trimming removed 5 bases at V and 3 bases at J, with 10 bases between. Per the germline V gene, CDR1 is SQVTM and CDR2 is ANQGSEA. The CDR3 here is CSVRGAANEKLFF. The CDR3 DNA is TGCAGCGTTCGGGGGGCGGCTAATGAAAAACTGTTTTTT.

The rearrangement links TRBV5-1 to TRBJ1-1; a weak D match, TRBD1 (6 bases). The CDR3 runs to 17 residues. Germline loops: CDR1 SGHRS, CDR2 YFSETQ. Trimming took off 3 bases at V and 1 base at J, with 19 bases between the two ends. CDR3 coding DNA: TGCGCCAGCAGCTCTGGACAGAACCGGGCGGGGAACACTGAAGCTTTCTTT. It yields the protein CASSSGQNRAGNTEAFF.

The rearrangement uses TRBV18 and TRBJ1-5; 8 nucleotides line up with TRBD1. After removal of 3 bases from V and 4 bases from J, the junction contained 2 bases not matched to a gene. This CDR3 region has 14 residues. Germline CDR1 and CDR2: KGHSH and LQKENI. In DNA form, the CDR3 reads TGTGCCAGCTCACCGGGACAGGATAATCAGCCCCAGCATTTT. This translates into CASSPGQDNQPQHF.